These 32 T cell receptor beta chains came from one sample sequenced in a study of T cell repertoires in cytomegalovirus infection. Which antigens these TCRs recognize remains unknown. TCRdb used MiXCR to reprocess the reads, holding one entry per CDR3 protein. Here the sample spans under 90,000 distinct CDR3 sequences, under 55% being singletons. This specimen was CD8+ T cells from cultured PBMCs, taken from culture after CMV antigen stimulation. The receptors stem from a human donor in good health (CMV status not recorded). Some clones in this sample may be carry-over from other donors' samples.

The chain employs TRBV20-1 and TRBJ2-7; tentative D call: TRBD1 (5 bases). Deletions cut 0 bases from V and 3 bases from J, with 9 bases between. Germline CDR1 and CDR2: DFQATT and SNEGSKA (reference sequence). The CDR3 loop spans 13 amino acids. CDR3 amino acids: CSAREGADYEQYF. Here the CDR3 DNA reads TGCAGTGCTAGAGAAGGGGCGGACTACGAGCAGTACTTC.

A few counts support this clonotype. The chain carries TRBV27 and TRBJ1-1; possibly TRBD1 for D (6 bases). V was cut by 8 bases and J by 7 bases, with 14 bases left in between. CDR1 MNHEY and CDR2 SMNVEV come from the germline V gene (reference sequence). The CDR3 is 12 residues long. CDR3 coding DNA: TGTGCCAGCCAGACCGGGACAAGTGAAGCTTTCTTT. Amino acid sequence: CASQTGTSEAFF.

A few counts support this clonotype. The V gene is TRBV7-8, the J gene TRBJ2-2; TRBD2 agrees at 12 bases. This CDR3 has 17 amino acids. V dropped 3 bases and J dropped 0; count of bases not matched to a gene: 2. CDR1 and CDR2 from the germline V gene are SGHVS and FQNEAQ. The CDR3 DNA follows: TGTGCCAGCAGCTTGCCTAGCGGGGGGGCGAACACCGGGGAGCTGTTTTTT. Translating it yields CASSLPSGGANTGELFF. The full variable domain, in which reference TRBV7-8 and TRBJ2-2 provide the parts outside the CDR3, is GAGVSQSPRYKVAKRGQDVALRCDPISGHVSLFWYQQALGQGPEFLTYFQNEAQLDKSGLPSDRFFAERPEGSVSTLKIQRTQQEDSAVYLCASSLPSGGANTGELFFGEGSRLTVL.

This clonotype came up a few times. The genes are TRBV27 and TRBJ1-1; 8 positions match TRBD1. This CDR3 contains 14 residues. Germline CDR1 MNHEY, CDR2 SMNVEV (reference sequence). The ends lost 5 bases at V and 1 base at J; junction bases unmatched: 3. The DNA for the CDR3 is TGTGCCAGCAGTGCTGGACAGGGGAACACTGAAGCTTTCTTT. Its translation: CASSAGQGNTEAFF.

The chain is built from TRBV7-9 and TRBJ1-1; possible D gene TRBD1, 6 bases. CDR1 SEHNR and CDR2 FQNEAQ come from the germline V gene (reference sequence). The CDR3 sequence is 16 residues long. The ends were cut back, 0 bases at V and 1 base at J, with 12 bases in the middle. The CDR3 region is CASSLASAGENTEAFF. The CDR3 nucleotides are TGTGCCAGCAGCTTAGCTAGTGCAGGGGAGAACACTGAAGCTTTCTTT.

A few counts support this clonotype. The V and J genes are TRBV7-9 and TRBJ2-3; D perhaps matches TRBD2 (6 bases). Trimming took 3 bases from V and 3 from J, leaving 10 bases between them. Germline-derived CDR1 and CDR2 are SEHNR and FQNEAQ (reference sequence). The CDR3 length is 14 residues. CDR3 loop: CASSLASVTDTQYF. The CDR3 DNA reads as TGTGCCAGCAGCTTGGCTAGCGTTACAGATACGCAGTATTTT.

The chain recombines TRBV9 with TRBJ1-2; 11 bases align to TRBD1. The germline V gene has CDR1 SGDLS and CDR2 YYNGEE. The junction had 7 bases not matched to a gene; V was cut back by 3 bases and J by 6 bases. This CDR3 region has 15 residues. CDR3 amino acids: CASSARTGGGNGYTF. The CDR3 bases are TGTGCCAGCAGCGCCCGGACAGGGGGCGGGAATGGCTACACCTTC.

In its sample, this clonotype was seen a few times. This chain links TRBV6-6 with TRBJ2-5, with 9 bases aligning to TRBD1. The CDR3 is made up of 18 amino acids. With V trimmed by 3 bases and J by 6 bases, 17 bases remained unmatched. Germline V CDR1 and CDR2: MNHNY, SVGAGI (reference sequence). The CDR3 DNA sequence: TGTGCCAGCAGTTATCACGTTCGTTTCAAGGACAGGGGAAAGACCCAGTACTTC. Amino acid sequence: CASSYHVRFKDRGKTQYF.

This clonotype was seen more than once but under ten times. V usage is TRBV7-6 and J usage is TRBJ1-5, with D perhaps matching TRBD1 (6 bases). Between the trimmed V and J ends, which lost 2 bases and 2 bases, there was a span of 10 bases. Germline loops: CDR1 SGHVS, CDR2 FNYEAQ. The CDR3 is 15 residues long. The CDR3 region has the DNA TGTGCCAGCAGCTTAATAGGGGGTCGCAATCAGCCCCAGCATTTT. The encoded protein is CASSLIGGRNQPQHF.

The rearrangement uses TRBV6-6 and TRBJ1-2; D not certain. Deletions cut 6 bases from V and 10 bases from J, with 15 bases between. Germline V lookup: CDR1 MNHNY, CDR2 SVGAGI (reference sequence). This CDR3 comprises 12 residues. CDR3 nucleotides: TGTGCCAGCAGGACGGGTAAACAAGACTACACCTTC. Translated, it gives CASRTGKQDYTF.

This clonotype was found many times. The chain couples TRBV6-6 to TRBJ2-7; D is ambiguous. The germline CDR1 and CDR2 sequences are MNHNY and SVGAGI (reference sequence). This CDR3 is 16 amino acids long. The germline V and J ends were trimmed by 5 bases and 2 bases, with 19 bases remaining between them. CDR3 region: CASSPLGVALTYEQYF. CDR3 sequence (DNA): TGTGCCAGCAGTCCTTTAGGAGTAGCTCTTACCTACGAGCAGTACTTC.

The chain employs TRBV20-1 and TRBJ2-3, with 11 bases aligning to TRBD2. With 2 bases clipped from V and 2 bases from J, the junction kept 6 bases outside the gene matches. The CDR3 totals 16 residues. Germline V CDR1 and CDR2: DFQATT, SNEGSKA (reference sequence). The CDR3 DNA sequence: TGCAGTGCTAGAATCCTAGCGGGAGGTGACACAGATACGCAGTATTTT. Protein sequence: CSARILAGGDTDTQYF.

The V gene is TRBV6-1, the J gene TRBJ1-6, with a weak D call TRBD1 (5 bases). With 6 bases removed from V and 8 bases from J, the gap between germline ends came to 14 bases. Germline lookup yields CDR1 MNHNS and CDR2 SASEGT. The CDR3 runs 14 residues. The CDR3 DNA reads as TGTGCCAGCAGATGGGGGACGGACGATTCACCCCTCCACTTT. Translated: CASRWGTDDSPLHF.

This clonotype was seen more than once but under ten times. CDR3 nucleotide sequence: TGTGCCAGCAGCTTAGCTCCTAGCGGGAGGGGTGAGCAGTTCTTC. It specifies CASSLAPSGRGEQFF. This sequence joins TRBV11-2 and TRBJ2-1; 12 bases match TRBD2. The CDR3 extends over 15 amino acids. Germline V lookup: CDR1 SGHAT, CDR2 FQNNGV. V lost 1 base, J lost 9 bases, and 4 bases stayed unmatched.

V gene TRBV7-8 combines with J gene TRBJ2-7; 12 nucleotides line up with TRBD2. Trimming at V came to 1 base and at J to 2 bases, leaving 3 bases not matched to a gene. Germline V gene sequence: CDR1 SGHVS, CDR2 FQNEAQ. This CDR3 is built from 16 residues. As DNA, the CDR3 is TGTGCCAGCAGCTTAGTGACTAGCGGGGGCCCCTACGAGCAGTACTTC. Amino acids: CASSLVTSGGPYEQYF.

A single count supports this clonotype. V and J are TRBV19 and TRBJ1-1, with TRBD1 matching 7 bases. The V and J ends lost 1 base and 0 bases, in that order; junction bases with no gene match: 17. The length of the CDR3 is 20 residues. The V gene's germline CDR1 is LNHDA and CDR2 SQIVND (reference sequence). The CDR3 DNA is TGTGCCAGTAGTATAGTGCCGGGGACAGAACTCGAATGGATGAACACTGAAGCTTTCTTT. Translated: CASSIVPGTELEWMNTEAFF.

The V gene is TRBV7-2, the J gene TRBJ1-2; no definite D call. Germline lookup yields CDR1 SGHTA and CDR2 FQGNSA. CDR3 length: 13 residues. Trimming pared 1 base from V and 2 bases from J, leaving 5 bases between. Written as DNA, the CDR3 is TGTGCCAGCAGCTTAGAGTGGAACTATGGCTACACCTTC. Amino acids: CASSLEWNYGYTF.

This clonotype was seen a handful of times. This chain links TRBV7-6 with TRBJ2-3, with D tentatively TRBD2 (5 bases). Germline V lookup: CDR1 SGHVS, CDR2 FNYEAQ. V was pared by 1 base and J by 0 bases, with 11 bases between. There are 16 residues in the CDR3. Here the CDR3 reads CASSLEDLPSTDTQYF. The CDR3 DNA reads TGTGCCAGCAGCTTAGAGGACTTACCTAGCACAGATACGCAGTATTTT.

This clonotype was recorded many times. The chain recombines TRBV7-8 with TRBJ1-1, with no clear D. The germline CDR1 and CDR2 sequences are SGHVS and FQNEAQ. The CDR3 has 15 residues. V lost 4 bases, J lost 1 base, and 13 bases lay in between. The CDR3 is CASSCRCGENTEAFF. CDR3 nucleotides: TGTGCCAGCAGCTGTAGGTGTGGGGAGAACACTGAAGCTTTCTTT.

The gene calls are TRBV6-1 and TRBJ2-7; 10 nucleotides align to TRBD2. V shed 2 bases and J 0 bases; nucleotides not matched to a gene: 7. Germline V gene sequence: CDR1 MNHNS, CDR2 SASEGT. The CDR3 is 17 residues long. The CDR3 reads CASSEWLAGASSYEQYF. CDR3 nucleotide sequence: TGTGCCAGCAGTGAATGGCTAGCGGGGGCTAGCTCCTACGAGCAGTACTTC.

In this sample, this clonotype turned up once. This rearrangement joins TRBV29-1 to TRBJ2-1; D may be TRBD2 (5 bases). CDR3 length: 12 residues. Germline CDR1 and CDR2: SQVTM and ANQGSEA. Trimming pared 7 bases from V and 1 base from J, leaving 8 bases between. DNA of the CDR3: TGCAGCGCCCGCGGGTCCTACAATGAGCAGTTCTTC. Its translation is CSARGSYNEQFF.

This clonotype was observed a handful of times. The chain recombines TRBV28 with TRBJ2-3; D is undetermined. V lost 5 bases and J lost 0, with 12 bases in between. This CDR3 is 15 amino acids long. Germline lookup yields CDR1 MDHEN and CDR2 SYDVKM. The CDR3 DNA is TGTGCCAGCAGTGAATCAAGCATAAGCACAGATACGCAGTATTTT. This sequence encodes CASSESSISTDTQYF.

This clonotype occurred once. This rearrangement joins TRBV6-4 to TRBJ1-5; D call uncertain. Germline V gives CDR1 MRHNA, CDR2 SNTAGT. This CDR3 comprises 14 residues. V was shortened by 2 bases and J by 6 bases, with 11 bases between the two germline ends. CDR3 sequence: CASSDEAGGQPQHF. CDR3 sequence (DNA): TGTGCCAGCAGTGACGAGGCGGGCGGTCAGCCCCAGCATTTT.

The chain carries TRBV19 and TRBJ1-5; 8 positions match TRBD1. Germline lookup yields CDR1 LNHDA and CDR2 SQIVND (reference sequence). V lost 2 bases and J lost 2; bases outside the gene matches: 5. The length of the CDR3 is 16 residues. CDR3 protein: CASSIIDRGGNQPQHF. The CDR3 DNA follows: TGTGCCAGTAGTATAATCGACAGGGGCGGCAATCAGCCCCAGCATTTT.

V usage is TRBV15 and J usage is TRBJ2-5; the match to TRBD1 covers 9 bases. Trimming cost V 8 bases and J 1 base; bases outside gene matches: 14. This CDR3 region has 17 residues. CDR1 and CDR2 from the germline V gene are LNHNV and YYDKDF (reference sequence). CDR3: CATSSLDRGKGQETQYF. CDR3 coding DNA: TGTGCCACCTCATCCCTTGACAGGGGGAAAGGCCAAGAGACCCAGTACTTC.

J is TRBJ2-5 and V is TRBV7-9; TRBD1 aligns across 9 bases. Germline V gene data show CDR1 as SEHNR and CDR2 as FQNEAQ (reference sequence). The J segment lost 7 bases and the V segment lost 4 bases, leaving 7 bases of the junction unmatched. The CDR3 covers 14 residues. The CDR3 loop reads CASSSEDRGGTQYF. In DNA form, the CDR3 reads TGTGCCAGCAGCTCCGAGGACAGGGGCGGGACCCAGTACTTC.

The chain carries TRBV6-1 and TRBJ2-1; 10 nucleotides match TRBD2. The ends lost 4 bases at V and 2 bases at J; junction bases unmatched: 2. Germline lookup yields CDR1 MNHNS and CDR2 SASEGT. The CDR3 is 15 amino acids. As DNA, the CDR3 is TGTGCCAGCAGTGTCACTAGCGGGACCTACAATGAGCAGTTCTTC. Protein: CASSVTSGTYNEQFF.

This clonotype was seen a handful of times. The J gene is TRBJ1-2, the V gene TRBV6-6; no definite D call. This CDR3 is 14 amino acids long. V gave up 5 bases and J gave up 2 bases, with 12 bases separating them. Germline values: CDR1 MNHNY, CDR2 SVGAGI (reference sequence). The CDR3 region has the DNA TGTGCCAGCAGTCACCTTAGCCAGAACTATGGCTACACCTTC. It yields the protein CASSHLSQNYGYTF.

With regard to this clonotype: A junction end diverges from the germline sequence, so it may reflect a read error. CDR3 region: CASSSGLASYF. CDR3 bases: TGTGCCAGCAGTTCGGGACTAGCGTCGTATTTC. The chain joins TRBV27 to TRBJ2-7, with 10 bases fitting TRBD2. The CDR3 spans 11 residues. CDR1 is MNHEY, CDR2 SMNVEV, per germline (reference sequence).

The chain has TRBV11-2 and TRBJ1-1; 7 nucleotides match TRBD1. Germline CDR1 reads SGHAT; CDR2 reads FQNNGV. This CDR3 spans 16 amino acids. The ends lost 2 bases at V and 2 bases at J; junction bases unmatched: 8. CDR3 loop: CASSLSSGGRNTEAFF. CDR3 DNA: TGTGCCAGCAGCTTATCCTCAGGGGGTAGAAACACTGAAGCTTTCTTT.

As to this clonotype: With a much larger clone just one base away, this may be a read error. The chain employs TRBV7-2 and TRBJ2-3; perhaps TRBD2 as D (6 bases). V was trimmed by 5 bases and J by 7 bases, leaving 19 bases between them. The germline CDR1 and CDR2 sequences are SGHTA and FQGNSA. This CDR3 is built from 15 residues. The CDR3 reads CASSVGVAVFNTQYF. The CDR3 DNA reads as TGTGCCAGCAGCGTAGGAGTAGCGGTCTTTAATACGCAGTATTTT.

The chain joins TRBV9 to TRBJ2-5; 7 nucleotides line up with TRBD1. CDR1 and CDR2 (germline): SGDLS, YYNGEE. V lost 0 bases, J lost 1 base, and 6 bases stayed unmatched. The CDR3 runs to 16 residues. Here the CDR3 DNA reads TGTGCCAGCAGCGTAGTGTCAGGGGGATTCCAAGAGACCCAGTACTTC. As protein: CASSVVSGGFQETQYF. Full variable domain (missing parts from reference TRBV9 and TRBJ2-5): DSGVTQTPKHLITATGQRVTLRCSPRSGDLSVYWYQQSLDQGLQFLIQYYNGEERAKGNILERFSAQQFPDLHSELNLSSLELGDSALYFCASSVVSGGFQETQYFGPGTRLLVL.